The TCR beta chain under discussion was sequenced for a study of blood T cell repertoires in COVID-19 (dated by TCRdb to 2018 to 2021). General notes on the study: Samples covering the acute and convalescent phases of COVID-19 were provided by collaborators in the United States, Italy and Spain. Nearly every sample came with metadata listing a de-identified subject ID, COVID-19 status, age in years and sex. The prospective study material was composed of cDNA or gDNA derived from T cells, B-cell-depleted T cells, or PBMCs. The samples were drawn from the first 160 participants of the ongoing ImmuneRACE study and from 1,254 subjects provided by 6 global collaborators. The dataset comprised deeply sampled blood TCRbeta repertoires from subjects exposed to, actively infected with, or recovered from COVID-19. The repertoires were released in a freely available public database intended as a resource for research on the immune response to SARS-CoV-2. Where available, HLA class I and class II types were taken from metadata supplied by the sample provider and were not determined by assay-based typing. General study outcomes and caveats: The amount of clinical and demographic metadata varied by source and participant and was provided uncurated.

Points on this clone: Its target antigen remains unknown. Base qualities were left out, and no much larger clone turns up one base away.

TCRbeta CDR3 regions were amplified from genomic DNA using the immunoSEQ Assay, a bias-controlled multiplex PCR. The paper's data handling went like this. The number of nucleated cells in each sample was estimated from the amplification of reference gene primers within the assay. To quantify the absolute abundance of each unique TCRbeta CDR3 rearrangement, sequence reads were collapsed and filtered. For each sample, productive Simpson clonality was calculated by taking the square root of Simpson's diversity index across productive rearrangements. TCRdb re-hosts the immuneACCESS table, in-frame sequences only. Its copies lack some clones; in the studies checked, an unresolved V gene accounts for under half of them, and the cause for the rest is not known. V and J calls and clone size come straight from that table; D and trimming were deduced from the DNA. The sample profile shows around 300,000 clones; 75% to 90% of them were found once. The leading ten clones occupy about 10% of the sample.

Whole blood was collected in K2EDTA tubes by collaborating institutions according to the institutions' own protocols. Collaborator samples were shipped for TCRbeta analysis as frozen whole blood, isolated PBMCs, or DNA extracted from either sample type. The junction shows trimming of 4 bases on V and 0 bases on J, and the gene matches do not reach 13 bases of it. CDR3 length: 18 amino acids, cysteine to phenylalanine. The sequence is cut down to CDR3 DNA, 54 bases in frame from base 1. Taken from the germline V gene, the CDR1 and CDR2 loops are SGHRS and YFSETQ. Source material: peripheral blood. The sequence links TRBV5-1 to TRBJ2-4, with 7 bases matching TRBD2. This receptor was taken from an older woman with acute or convalescent COVID-19. This receptor has the CDR3 CASSPQAGRNLAKNIQYF. The bases are TGCGCCAGCAGCCCCCAAGCGGGACGGAATTTAGCCAAAAACATTCAGTACTTC.